The 25 T cell receptor beta chains listed next were all sequenced from one sample in a study of blood T cell repertoires in COVID-19. Only in-frame clones appear in the TCRdb table, and some are missing; sequencing was by immunoSEQ multiplex PCR. Of around 170,000 clones listed, more than 75% are singletons. Sequencing was done on a sample of PBMCs or T cells enriched from blood (not recorded which). The receptor source for this set is a woman in her forties or fifties who had recovered from COVID-19.

V usage is TRBV29-1 and J usage is TRBJ1-1; 7 bases agree with TRBD1. V dropped 2 bases and J dropped 3; count of bases not matched to a gene: 9. The CDR3 loop spans 15 amino acids. Germline-derived CDR1 and CDR2 are SQVTM and ANQGSEA. The CDR3 is CSVEPTGVADTEAFF. The CDR3 region has the DNA TGCAGCGTTGAACCCACAGGGGTAGCGGACACTGAAGCTTTCTTT.

This clone was counted a single time. The rearrangement joins TRBV18 to TRBJ2-3; tentative D call: TRBD1 (7 bases). The CDR3 covers 16 residues. V was clipped by 2 bases and J by 1 base, with 13 bases between them. Germline-derived CDR1 and CDR2 are KGHSH and LQKENI. CDR3 region: CASSPWRGQGTDTQYF. The CDR3 region has the DNA TGTGCCAGCTCACCATGGAGGGGGCAGGGCACAGATACGCAGTATTTT.

This clone was counted once. The chain links TRBV9 to TRBJ1-2; tentative D call: TRBD1 (6 bases). V shed 1 base and J shed 6 bases, with 19 bases lying between them. Germline loops: CDR1 SGDLS, CDR2 YYNGEE. The length of the CDR3 is 16 residues. CDR3 in amino acids: CASSVRALGQKHGYTF. The CDR3 DNA is TGTGCCAGCAGCGTACGGGCCCTGGGACAAAAACATGGCTACACCTTC. Full variable domain (outside the CDR3, taken from reference TRBV9 and TRBJ1-2): DSGVTQTPKHLITATGQRVTLRCSPRSGDLSVYWYQQSLDQGLQFLIQYYNGEERAKGNILERFSAQQFPDLHSELNLSSLELGDSALYFCASSVRALGQKHGYTFGSGTRLTVV.

The genes are TRBV29-1 and TRBJ2-7; tentative D call: TRBD2 (6 bases). Germline V gene lookup returns CDR1 SQVTM and CDR2 ANQGSEA. The CDR3 is made up of 14 amino acids. Trimming took 1 base from V and 6 from J, leaving 16 bases between them. The CDR3 is CSVEARREGGEQYF. CDR3 bases: TGCAGCGTTGAAGCGCGGCGAGAGGGAGGCGAGCAGTACTTC.

The chain recombines TRBV6-5 with TRBJ1-5; no definite D call. CDR1 and CDR2 from the germline V gene are MNHEY and SVGAGI. CDR3 length equals 13 residues. V was pared by 6 bases and J by 5 bases, with 11 bases between. CDR3 sequence reads: CASSPQEDQPQHF. The CDR3 bases are TGTGCCAGCAGCCCCCAAGAGGATCAGCCCCAGCATTTT.

The chain couples TRBV19 to TRBJ1-5; 9 nucleotides align to TRBD1. With 5 bases clipped from V and 0 bases from J, the junction kept 8 bases outside the gene matches. The CDR3 covers 17 residues. The germline V gene encodes CDR1 LNHDA and CDR2 SQIVND (reference sequence). The CDR3 sequence is CASSGIGTGSSNQPQHF. CDR3 sequence (DNA): TGTGCCAGTAGTGGAATAGGGACAGGGAGTAGCAATCAGCCCCAGCATTTT.

The chain carries TRBV4-1 and TRBJ2-7; 9 bases are a match to TRBD1. The CDR3 is 17 residues long. CDR1 is MGHRA, CDR2 YSYEKL, per germline. The V gene end was trimmed by 0 bases and the J gene end by 8 bases; junction bases not matched to a gene: 14. CDR3 loop: CASSQDAAGTGFSQQYF. Written as DNA, the CDR3 is TGCGCCAGCAGCCAAGATGCCGCCGGGACAGGGTTTTCTCAGCAGTACTTC.

The chain combines TRBV6-5 with TRBJ1-3; possibly TRBD1 for D (5 bases). CDR1 and CDR2 (germline): MNHEY, SVGAGI. This CDR3 is 13 amino acids long. Between the trimmed V and J ends, which lost 8 bases and 0 bases, there was a span of 8 bases. The CDR3 region has the DNA TGTGCCAGCCAGGGATTCTCTGGAAACACCATATATTTT. This codes for CASQGFSGNTIYF.

The chain recombines TRBV3-1 (or the pseudogene TRBV3-2) with TRBJ2-1, with 9 bases lining up with TRBD2. CDR3 length: 14 amino acids. J was trimmed by 8 bases and V by 6 bases; bases with no gene match: 8. The germline V gene encodes CDR1 LGHDT and CDR2 YNNKEL (reference sequence). In DNA form, the CDR3 reads TGTGCCAGCAGTGCTAGCGGGATAGGGTATGAGCAGTTCTTC. Translation gives CASSASGIGYEQFF.

The chain is built from TRBV29-1 and TRBJ1-1; TRBD1 agrees at 8 bases. This CDR3 is 14 amino acids long. Trimming at V came to 4 bases and at J to 2 bases, leaving 6 bases not matched to a gene. Germline lookup yields CDR1 SQVTM and CDR2 ANQGSEA. CDR3 coding DNA: TGCAGCGTTGGACAGGGGAACGGCAACACTGAAGCTTTCTTT. This translates into CSVGQGNGNTEAFF.

This chain joins TRBV5-4 and TRBJ1-4, with 7 nucleotides matching TRBD1. The CDR3 covers 15 residues. Germline-derived CDR1 and CDR2 are SGHNT and YYREEE (reference sequence). Unmatched junction bases numbered 6, after V lost 2 bases and J lost 5 bases. The CDR3 DNA reads as TGTGCCAGCAGCTTTGGGACAGACAGAAATGAAAAACTGTTTTTT. It codes for CASSFGTDRNEKLFF.

The chain employs TRBV24-1 and TRBJ2-3; D uncertain. Trimming pared 7 bases from V and 1 base from J, leaving 8 bases between. The CDR3 totals 13 residues. From germline, CDR1 is KGHDR and CDR2 SFDVKD. DNA for the CDR3: TGTGCCACCAGCCTCGGTCGCACAGATACGCAGTATTTT. Amino acid sequence: CATSLGRTDTQYF.

This clone was observed a few times. Other nucleotide sequences from this sample produce the same CDR3. The V gene is TRBV5-1, the J gene TRBJ1-3, with D unresolved. V lost 0 bases to trimming and J lost 0 bases, with 7 bases between them. The V gene's germline CDR1 is SGHRS and CDR2 YFSETQ. The CDR3 covers 15 residues. The CDR3 DNA follows: TGCGCCAGCAGCTTGGATGGTAGCTCTGGAAACACCATATATTTT. This codes for CASSLDGSSGNTIYF.

This chain links TRBV29-1 with TRBJ2-5; 10 bases map to TRBD2. Germline assignment: CDR1 SQVTM and CDR2 ANQGSEA. After removal of 6 bases from V and 4 bases from J, the junction contained 11 bases not matched to a gene. CDR3 length: 15 amino acids. DNA for the CDR3: TGCAGCGTCAGCGGGAGGGCCGATCTTGGAGAGACCCAGTACTTC. It is translated as CSVSGRADLGETQYF.

The genes are TRBV27 and TRBJ1-6; D may be TRBD1 (6 bases). CDR3 length: 17 amino acids. The V gene's germline CDR1 is MNHEY and CDR2 SMNVEV (reference sequence). V lost 4 bases and J 7 bases, leaving 20 bases between the germline ends. The CDR3 reads CASSSPQFRGRNSPLHF. The CDR3 bases are TGTGCCAGCAGTTCACCCCAGTTCAGGGGCAGGAATTCACCCCTCCACTTT.

The rearrangement joins TRBV7-2 to TRBJ2-2; D not certain. The V end was cut by 5 bases, the J end by 2 bases, with 9 bases between. The germline V gene has CDR1 SGHTA and CDR2 FQGNSA. CDR3 length equals 14 residues. DNA of the CDR3: TGTGCCAGCAGCCGCGGCGGCAACACCGGGGAGCTGTTTTTT. This translates into CASSRGGNTGELFF.

The V and J genes are TRBV6-5 and TRBJ1-3; the D gene is possibly TRBD1 (6 bases). From germline, CDR1 is MNHEY and CDR2 SVGAGI. Between the trimmed V and J ends, which lost 5 bases and 0 bases, there was a span of 11 bases. The CDR3 covers 15 residues. CDR3 in DNA: TGTGCCAGCAGTCAGGACAGTAACTCTGGAAACACCATATATTTT. Translated: CASSQDSNSGNTIYF.

This clone was counted a few times. This sequence joins TRBV7-6 and TRBJ1-1, with 8 bases that match TRBD1. Unmatched junction bases numbered 12, after V lost 5 bases and J lost 7 bases. CDR1 SGHVS and CDR2 FNYEAQ come from the germline V gene. The CDR3 totals 15 residues. The CDR3 here is CASSATGTGAIEAFF. CDR3 DNA sequence: TGTGCCAGCAGCGCGACCGGGACAGGCGCAATTGAAGCTTTCTTT. The whole variable domain, filled in from reference TRBV7-6 and TRBJ1-1, reads GAGVSQSPRYKVTKRGQDVALRCDPISGHVSLYWYRQALGQGPEFLTYFNYEAQQDKSGLPNDRFSAERPEGSISTLTIQRTEQRDSAMYRCASSATGTGAIEAFFGQGTRLTVV.

The J gene is TRBJ1-2, the V gene TRBV28; 8 bases map to TRBD1. Germline CDR1 reads MDHEN; CDR2 reads SYDVKM. CDR3 length: 14 amino acids. The V and J ends lost 3 bases and 4 bases, in that order; junction bases with no gene match: 4. This CDR3 is CASSFGQGLYGYTF. The CDR3 bases are TGTGCCAGCAGTTTCGGACAGGGCCTCTATGGCTACACCTTC.

On this clone itself: At one of its ends the junction is not consistent with the germline gene, which may arise from a read error. The chain has TRBV27 and TRBJ2-1; possible D gene TRBD2, 6 bases. The germline V gene has CDR1 MNHEY and CDR2 SMNVEV (reference sequence). The CDR3 extends over 14 amino acids. CDR3 sequence reads: CASSSRDSNNEQFF. The CDR3 DNA reads as TGTGCCAGCAGTTCGCGGGACTCCAACAATGAGCAGTTCTTC.

V usage is TRBV6-5 and J usage is TRBJ1-3, with 7 bases that match TRBD1. V was clipped by 5 bases and J by 4 bases; unmatched bases: 5. The CDR3 totals 14 residues. CDR1 and CDR2 (germline): MNHEY, SVGAGI. The CDR3 DNA reads as TGTGCCAGCAGTCCCGGGACAGTCGGAAACACCATATATTTT. Translation: CASSPGTVGNTIYF.

This clone appeared once. The chain recombines TRBV28 with TRBJ2-4; D ambiguous. The V end was cut by 1 base, the J end by 1 base, with 11 bases between. There are 16 residues in the CDR3. Per the germline V gene, CDR1 is MDHEN and CDR2 is SYDVKM. The CDR3: CASSLFDSGAKNIQYF. The CDR3 DNA reads as TGTGCCAGCAGTTTATTCGACTCGGGTGCCAAAAACATTCAGTACTTC.

This chain joins TRBV27 and TRBJ2-1, with 7 nucleotides matching TRBD2. With V trimmed by 5 bases and J by 1 base, 5 bases remained unmatched. The CDR3 has 15 amino acids. Germline values: CDR1 MNHEY, CDR2 SMNVEV (reference sequence). CDR3 amino acids: CASSIGRGSYNEQFF. In DNA form, the CDR3 reads TGTGCCAGCAGTATCGGGCGGGGGTCCTACAATGAGCAGTTCTTC.

The rearrangement links TRBV18 to TRBJ2-5; tentative D call: TRBD1 (5 bases). The germline gives CDR1 KGHSH, CDR2 LQKENI. This CDR3 region has 16 residues. V lost 4 bases, J lost 4 bases, and 19 bases lay in between. Written as DNA, the CDR3 is TGTGCCAGCTCACAAGGGGCACCCATAGGGATAGAGACCCAGTACTTC. Translated: CASSQGAPIGIETQYF.

The chain joins TRBV2 to TRBJ2-2; 9 bases line up with TRBD1. Germline V gene data show CDR1 as SNHLY and CDR2 as FYNNEI. The CDR3 totals 14 residues. The V gene end was trimmed by 7 bases and the J gene end by 4 bases; junction bases not matched to a gene: 4. The CDR3 loop is CASIGDRVTGELFF. The CDR3 DNA is TGTGCCAGCATTGGGGACAGGGTCACCGGGGAGCTGTTTTTT.